Listed here are 15 T cell receptor beta chains from one sample, sequenced in a study of shared clonotypes between healthy human individuals. The protocol was immunoSEQ multiplex PCR, while the TCRdb copy is restricted to in-frame clones and leaves out a portion. The sample carries 950,000 to 1,300,000 clones, about 75% recorded once. The sample was memory CD4+ T cells sorted from blood. Subset meaning: CD45RA-negative fraction. These receptors were obtained from a young man in good health.

The chain uses TRBV19 and TRBJ2-1; 11 nucleotides align to TRBD2. Germline V CDR1 and CDR2: LNHDA, SQIVND (reference sequence). With V trimmed by 4 bases and J by 7 bases, 3 bases remained unmatched. The length of the CDR3 is 14 residues. CDR3 in amino acids: CASSTTSGTNEQFF. CDR3 sequence (DNA): TGTGCCAGTAGTACGACTAGCGGGACAAATGAGCAGTTCTTC.

The chain links TRBV19 to TRBJ1-1; 10 bases map to TRBD1. Unmatched junction bases numbered 9, after V lost 5 bases and J lost 0 bases. This CDR3 comprises 17 residues. In germline, CDR1 is LNHDA, CDR2 SQIVND (reference sequence). The CDR3 reads CASSPRDRGFMNTEAFF. In DNA, the CDR3 is TGTGCCAGTAGTCCCCGGGACAGGGGATTCATGAACACTGAAGCTTTCTTT.

The rearrangement uses TRBV5-4 and TRBJ1-2; D is unresolved. Germline V lookup: CDR1 SGHNT, CDR2 YYREEE (reference sequence). With 4 bases removed from V and 6 bases from J, the gap between germline ends came to 13 bases. The CDR3 runs to 13 residues. The CDR3 DNA reads as TGTGCCAGCAGCGGTCATTCGGTGGATGGCTACACCTTC. It translates to CASSGHSVDGYTF.

This clone was seen a handful of times. The rearrangement joins TRBV7-9 to TRBJ1-1; D gene uncertain. V was cut by 0 bases and J by 2 bases, with 7 bases left in between. The CDR3 length is 14 residues. Germline CDR1 SEHNR, CDR2 FQNEAQ (reference sequence). This chain's CDR3 is CASSLAASNTEAFF. The CDR3 DNA reads TGTGCCAGCAGCTTAGCCGCCAGCAACACTGAAGCTTTCTTT.

J is TRBJ1-4 and V is TRBV14; 9 bases are shared with TRBD1. Germline CDR1 SGHDN, CDR2 FVKESK. The CDR3 sequence is 16 residues long. The ends lost 5 bases at V and 8 bases at J; junction bases unmatched: 12. The CDR3 loop is CASSADRGRVFEKLFF. In DNA, the CDR3 is TGTGCCAGCAGCGCGGACAGGGGAAGAGTCTTCGAAAAACTGTTTTTT.

With respect to this clone: This sample also contains other DNA sequences that code for the same CDR3. The chain carries TRBV11-2 and TRBJ2-5; possibly TRBD2 for D (5 bases). Germline assignment: CDR1 SGHAT and CDR2 FQNNGV. Between the trimmed V and J ends, which lost 4 bases and 5 bases, there was a span of 11 bases. The CDR3 spans 13 residues. This chain's CDR3 is CASSSGVGETQYF. DNA for the CDR3: TGTGCCAGCAGCTCCGGGGTCGGGGAGACCCAGTACTTC.

The rearrangement links TRBV12-5 to TRBJ1-5; no clear D gene. Per germline, CDR1 LGHNT and CDR2 FRNRAP. This CDR3 region has 13 residues. V was pared by 1 base and J by 7 bases, with 8 bases between. This chain's CDR3 is CASGLGTGQPQHF. The CDR3 bases are TGTGCTAGTGGTTTGGGGACGGGGCAGCCCCAGCATTTT.

Notes on this clone: Other nucleotide sequences from this sample produce the same CDR3. This sequence joins TRBV11-2 and TRBJ2-1, with 8 bases fitting TRBD2. This CDR3 has 15 amino acids. Trimming cost V 5 bases and J 1 base; bases outside gene matches: 4. Germline V gene data show CDR1 as SGHAT and CDR2 as FQNNGV. The CDR3 protein is CASSLTSGSYNEQFF. The DNA of the CDR3 is TGTGCCAGCAGCCTAACTAGCGGTTCCTACAATGAGCAGTTCTTC.

This CDR3 reads CASSLVAGGSLNEQFF. CDR3 coding DNA: TGTGCCAGCAGCTTAGTTGCGGGCGGGAGCTTAAATGAGCAGTTCTTC. This chain connects TRBV7-9 to TRBJ2-1; 7 bases are shared with TRBD2. The CDR3 length is 16 residues. The J segment lost 7 bases and the V segment lost 1 base, leaving 10 bases of the junction unmatched. The germline CDR1 and CDR2 sequences are SEHNR and FQNEAQ (reference sequence).

The chain combines TRBV5-1 with TRBJ2-6; D remains unclear. Trimming stripped 0 bases from V and 0 bases from J, with 7 bases between. In germline, CDR1 is SGHRS, CDR2 YFSETQ. The CDR3 is 16 amino acids. The CDR3 DNA is TGCGCCAGCAGCTTGGAACCGACCTCTGGGGCCAACGTCCTGACTTTC. Translating gives CASSLEPTSGANVLTF.

This clone was seen more than once but under ten times. The V gene is TRBV15, the J gene TRBJ1-1; 7 bases line up with TRBD1. V gave up 11 bases and J gave up 3 bases; unmatched junction bases: 6. Germline V gives CDR1 LNHNV, CDR2 YYDKDF (reference sequence). This CDR3 contains 12 residues. CDR3 in DNA: TGTGCCGCCGCCACAGGGGACACTGAAGCTTTCTTT. Protein: CAAATGDTEAFF.

The V and J genes are TRBV5-1 and TRBJ2-7, with 8 bases lining up with TRBD1. The CDR3 is 14 amino acids. CDR1 is SGHRS, CDR2 YFSETQ, per germline. V gave up 4 bases and J gave up 5 bases; unmatched junction bases: 8. The CDR3 loop is CASSPGQGRNEQYF. CDR3 sequence (DNA): TGCGCCAGCAGCCCCGGACAGGGTCGGAACGAGCAGTACTTC.

The CDR3 spells CAWSSSGYYNEQFF. In nucleotides, the CDR3 is TGTGCCTGGAGTTCTAGCGGATATTACAATGAGCAGTTCTTC. The chain couples TRBV30 to TRBJ2-1; 7 bases agree with TRBD2. Germline CDR1 GTSNPN, CDR2 SVGIG (reference sequence). The V segment lost 2 bases and the J segment 4 bases; nucleotides outside the gene matches: 5. This CDR3 is 14 amino acids long. The full variable domain, in which reference TRBV30 and TRBJ2-1 provide the parts outside the CDR3, is SQTIHQWPATLVQPVGSPLSLECTVEGTSNPNLYWYRQAAGRGLQLLFYSVGIGQISSEVPQNLSASRPQDRQFILSSKKLLLSDSGFYLCAWSSSGYYNEQFFGPGTRLTVL.

A remark on this clone: Other nucleotide sequences in the sample specify the same CDR3. The rearrangement uses TRBV30 and TRBJ2-3, with TRBD2 as a possible D gene (6 bases). From germline, CDR1 is GTSNPN and CDR2 SVGIG (reference sequence). The CDR3 has 14 residues. Deletions cut 2 bases from V and 3 bases from J, with 12 bases between. The CDR3 reads CAWSRNGGTDTQYF. The CDR3 coding sequence is TGTGCCTGGAGTCGTAACGGGGGAACAGATACGCAGTATTTT.

There are a few counts of this clone. V is TRBV21-1 and J is TRBJ2-1; no check of the table's D call, TRBD1, against the DNA was made. TRBV21-1 has pseudogene status. The CDR3 covers 13 residues. The CDR3 sequence: CASSKTGDNEQFF. In nucleotides, the CDR3 is TGTGCCAGCAGCAAAACAGGGGACAATGAGCAGTTCTTC.